This TCR beta chain was observed in a study of beta chain features in type 1 diabetes. Germline V gene data show CDR1 as SQVTM and CDR2 as ANQGSEA. V was trimmed by 7 bases and J by 5 bases, leaving 16 bases between them. The CDR3 is made up of 13 amino acids. The investigators reverse transcribed all of the isolated RNA, so they sequenced expressed TCRB transcripts. The method was immunoSEQ multiplex PCR; TCRdb's version includes in-frame clones alone and lacks a portion of them. The sample lists around 300,000 clones; approximately 9.9% were seen once. The receptor's source is a woman in her twenties or thirties in good health. The chain joins TRBV29-1 to TRBJ2-3, with D possibly TRBD1 on 6 matching bases. Material: naive CD4+ T cells from blood. CDR3 amino acids: CSAPGVGEDTQYF. Written as DNA, the CDR3 is TGCAGCGCCCCAGGGGTCGGAGAAGATACGCAGTATTTT.